This paragraph covers one T cell receptor beta chain sequence. Its antigen has not been determined. No per-base quality is available; no much larger clone lies one base away. For deep sequencing, each PBMC sample was run in six replicates, with libraries mostly built from approximately 500 ng of input genomic DNA. The immunoSEQ hsTCRbeta kit was used to prepare TCRbeta libraries according to the manufacturer's instructions. The completed libraries were mixed into a single pool at 3 nM, then sequenced with an Illumina NovaSeq 6000 S4 flow cell. The study's own analysis went as follows. The immunoSEQ Analyzer handled quality control and preprocessing of the raw data. The analysis was restricted to productive rearrangements, with each unique CDR3 amino acid sequence defining a clonotype. Repertoire clonality was estimated as the Gini-Simpson index, which was computed with the R package tcR. Student's t test was used to compare Gini indices, and Pearson correlation was used to assess associations with tumor size change. Drawn from immuneACCESS, this table holds only the in-frame rearrangements with V and J called that TCRdb kept. Clones are partly lost; checked studies trace under half to an unresolved V gene and leave the rest unexplained. The V and J calls and clone size were taken over from that table, and D and trimming were inferred from the DNA. A total of over 60,000 clones appear in this sample, approximately 87% of them only once. The ten most abundant clones make up around 2.8% of the sample.

The data stem from a study of neoadjuvant anti-PD-1 for oral cavity cancer (TCRdb year 2021). About the investigation overall: Before curative-intent surgical resection, most patients were given three to four biweekly doses of nivolumab at 3 mg/kg. The parent correlative cohort included roughly 12 patients, with an approximately 30% response rate. Under RECIST 1.1, a patient counted as a responder if showing complete response, partial response or stable disease, and as a non-responder if showing progression. Patients who did not progress were given a fourth nivolumab dose at about day 43 and had definitive surgical resection on days 50-56. On the study overall, not on this receptor specifically: Only a few patients per response group were included in the TCR analyses, and the authors called for validation in larger cohorts. Higher pretreatment blood Treg/Th17 ratios correlated with both higher pretreatment blood TCRbeta clonality and lower post-treatment tumor TCRbeta clonality. After neoadjuvant nivolumab, significantly higher T cell clonality (Gini index) was found within PBMCs in non-responders than in responders.

The time point label on this specimen signifies: after neoadjuvant nivolumab, at surgical resection. Patients were newly diagnosed with stage II-IVA oral cavity squamous cell carcinoma and had received no prior systemic or radiation treatment. The cohort was composed of patients with HPV-negative, locally advanced oral cavity squamous cell carcinoma. No culture maintenance or expansion was done, as the peripheral blood mononuclear cells went straight to analysis. Samples were obtained from a longitudinal correlative study of a single-arm phase II trial of neoadjuvant nivolumab in oral cavity squamous cell carcinoma. Subject-matched pre- and post-treatment PBMCs and tumors from three responders and three non-responders underwent genomic DNA-based TCRbeta sequencing. Peripheral blood mononuclear cells were collected once before nivolumab treatment and again after treatment, at the time of surgery. The Maxwell RSC DNA from Cells kit was used to extract genomic DNA from PBMCs.

The clonotype comes from a person aged 35 to 85 with oral cavity squamous cell carcinoma. The sample was PBMCs, taken after nivolumab (anti-PD-1) treatment.

The sequenced DNA is TGTGCCAGTAGTTCCTGGCTCAGCGGAGGAAGCTCCTACGAGCAGTACTTC. The encoded protein is CASSSWLSGGSSYEQYF. The V gene is TRBV19 and the J gene is TRBJ2-7; 5 matching bases give a weak D call of TRBD2. Trimming at the junction amounts to 5 bases on V and 0 bases on J, and the germline ends lie 20 bases apart. Taken from cysteine to phenylalanine, the CDR3 has 17 residues. Only the CDR3 part of the read is kept: 51 bases, read in frame from the first base. In the germline V gene (reference sequence), CDR1 corresponds to LNHDA and CDR2 to SQIVND.